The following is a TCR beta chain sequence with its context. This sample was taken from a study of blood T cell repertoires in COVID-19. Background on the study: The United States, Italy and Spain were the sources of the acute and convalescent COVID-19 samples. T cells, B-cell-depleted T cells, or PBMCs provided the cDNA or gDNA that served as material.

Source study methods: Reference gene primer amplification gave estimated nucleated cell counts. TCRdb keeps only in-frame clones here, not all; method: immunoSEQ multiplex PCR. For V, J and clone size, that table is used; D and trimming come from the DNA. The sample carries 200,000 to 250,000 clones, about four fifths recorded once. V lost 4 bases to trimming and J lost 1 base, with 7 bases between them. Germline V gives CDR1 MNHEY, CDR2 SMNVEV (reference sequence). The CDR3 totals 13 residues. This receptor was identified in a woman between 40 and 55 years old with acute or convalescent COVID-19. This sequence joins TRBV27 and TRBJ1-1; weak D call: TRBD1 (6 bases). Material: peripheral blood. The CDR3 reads CASSSTGNTEAFF. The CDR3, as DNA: TGTGCCAGCAGTTCGACAGGGAACACTGAAGCTTTCTTT.